This TCR beta chain was found in a study of cytomegalovirus exposure and HLA in healthy donors. General study results and limits: Within the 120 or so validation repertoires, first-cohort TCR clusters tended to co-occur, according to a later analysis. In vitro checks showed that a few CMV-associated chains really do target CMV antigens.

In this sample, this clone turned up a few times. What it recognizes is unknown. CDR3 size: 18 residues. Germline V lookup: CDR1 SGHVS, CDR2 FNYEAQ. The ends lost 4 bases at V and 0 bases at J; junction bases unmatched: 9. Sequencing used immunoSEQ multiplex PCR; TCRdb keeps in-frame clones, though not all of them. The sample contains some 68,000 clones, roughly 96% of which appear only once. This chain uses TRBV7-6 with TRBJ2-7, with 13 bases identical to TRBD2. The source of this sequence is a man between 18 and 35 years old in good health and CMV-seronegative. The sample taken for sequencing was PBMCs. The CDR3 bases are TGTGCCAGCAGCTCTGGACTAGCGGGAGTTGGGGGCTCCTACGAGCAGTACTTC. It is translated as CASSSGLAGVGGSYEQYF.